This paragraph covers one TCR beta chain sequence. This clonotype was observed a single time. No antigen is known for it. This clone may be a read error of a much larger clone one base away. Synovial fluid samples were matched to blood samples from the same ankylosing spondylitis patients. Sequencing took place on an Illumina HiSeq 2500. Quantitative 5'-RACE with molecular barcodes was the method used to prepare the TCR beta libraries. The paper's data handling went like this. Disease-linked TCR variants were identified with a new computational method built on a probabilistic model of VDJ rearrangement. TCRdb took the public reads, trimmed them with fastp at Q25, ran MiXCR for clone calling and kept in-frame beta chains. Here each entry gathers all rows of one CDR3 protein and keeps the most common genes and DNA. It is TCRdb's table, rather than the study itself, that gives the V and J calls and clone size. In all, the sample holds around 150,000 distinct CDR3 sequences, and roughly 31% of those were seen once. The ten largest account for 5.5% to 7.5% of the sample.

This entry is derived from a study of CD8 T cells in ankylosing spondylitis (dated by TCRdb to 2017 to 2019). In the study overall: T cell receptor beta repertoires were profiled in healthy donors and ankylosing spondylitis patients so that disease-linked TCR variants could be found. Peripheral blood was sampled, and synovial fluid was additionally collected from ankylosing spondylitis patients. The whole study cohort included some 100 healthy donors and 20 to 30 ankylosing spondylitis patients. What the authors observed across the whole study: Some of the motif variants had been reported before in the synovial fluid and blood of reactive arthritis patients, a finding that suggests common disease-initiation mechanisms. The disease-linked clones showed a CD8+ phenotype and occurred at relatively low frequencies in peripheral blood. The disease-linked clones were reported to be significantly enriched in matched synovial fluid samples from ankylosing spondylitis patients. A TCR beta motif of several highly homologous amino acid variants appeared characteristic of blood from ankylosing spondylitis patients.

Sequences SGDLS (CDR1) and YYNGEE (CDR2) are obtained from the germline V gene. Trimming removed 4 bases from V and 5 bases from J; the gene matches leave 11 bases unexplained. Reading from cysteine to phenylalanine, the CDR3 counts 17 amino acids. Only the CDR3 part of the read is kept: 51 bases, read in frame from the first base. The receptor was isolated from a male donor with ankylosing spondylitis. Here the chain combines TRBV9 and TRBJ2-2; the junction holds 10 bases that match TRBD1. Specimen: synovial fluid, either unsorted or a sorted T cell fraction (not recorded which). The bases are TGTGCCAGCAGCCCCGACAGGGGGCGAAGTGTTACCGGGGAGCTGTTTTTT. The resulting protein is CASSPDRGRSVTGELFF.